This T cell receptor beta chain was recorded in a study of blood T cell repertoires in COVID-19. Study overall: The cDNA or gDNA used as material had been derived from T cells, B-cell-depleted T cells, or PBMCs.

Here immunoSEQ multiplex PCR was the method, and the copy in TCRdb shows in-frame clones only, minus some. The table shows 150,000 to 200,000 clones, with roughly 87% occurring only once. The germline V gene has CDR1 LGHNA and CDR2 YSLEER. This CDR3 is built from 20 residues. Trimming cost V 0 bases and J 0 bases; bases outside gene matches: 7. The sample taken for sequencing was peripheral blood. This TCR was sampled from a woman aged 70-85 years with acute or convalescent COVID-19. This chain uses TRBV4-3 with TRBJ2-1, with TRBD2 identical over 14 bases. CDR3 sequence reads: CASSQDPGTSGSYSYNEQFF. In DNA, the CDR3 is TGCGCCAGCAGCCAAGACCCCGGGACTAGCGGGAGCTACTCCTACAATGAGCAGTTCTTC.